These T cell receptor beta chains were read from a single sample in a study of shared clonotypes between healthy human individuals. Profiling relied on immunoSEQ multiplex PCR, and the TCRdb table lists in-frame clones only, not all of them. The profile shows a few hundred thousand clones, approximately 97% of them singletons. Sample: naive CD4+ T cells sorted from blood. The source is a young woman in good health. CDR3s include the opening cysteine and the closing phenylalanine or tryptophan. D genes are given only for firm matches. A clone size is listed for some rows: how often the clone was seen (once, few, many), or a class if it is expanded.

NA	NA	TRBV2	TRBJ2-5	TGTGCCAGCAGTGTGGCAGGGGAGACCCAGTACTTC	CASSVAGETQYF
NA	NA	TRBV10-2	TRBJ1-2	TGCGCCAGCGGGAACATCTATGGCTACACCTTC	CASGNIYGYTF
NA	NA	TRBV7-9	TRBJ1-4	TGTGCCAGCAGCCCTCTGGGTGAAAAACTGTTTTTT	CASSPLGEKLFF
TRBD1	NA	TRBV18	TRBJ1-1	TGTGCCAGCTCCCGACAGGGGGCGACCGATGAAGCTTTCTTT	CASSRQGATDEAFF
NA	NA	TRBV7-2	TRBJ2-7	TGTGCCAGCAGCTTAGCGGCGATTATCTACGAGCAGTACTTC	CASSLAAIIYEQYF
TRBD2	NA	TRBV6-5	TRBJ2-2	TGTGCCAGCGGAACGGGGACTAGGATATCCGGGGAGCTGTTTTTT	CASGTGTRISGELFF
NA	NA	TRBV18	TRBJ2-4	TGTGCCAGCTCACCCCAGGGAAACATTCAGTACTTC	CASSPQGNIQYF
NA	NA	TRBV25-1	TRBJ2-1	TGTGCCAGCCACCGGGACTTGGGCAATGAGCAGTTCTTC	CASHRDLGNEQFF
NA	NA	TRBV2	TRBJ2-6	TGTGCCACCTCCCCCGTCGGGTCATTAAGGTCTGGGGCCAACGTCCTGACTTTC	CATSPVGSLRSGANVLTF
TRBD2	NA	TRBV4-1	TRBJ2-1	TGCGCCAGCAGCCAGGGGGGGAGCTACAATGAGCAGTTCTTC	CASSQGGSYNEQFF
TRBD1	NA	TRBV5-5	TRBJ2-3	TGTGCCAGCAGCTTGTTGGGACAGGGGTTCGCAGATACGCAGTATTTT	CASSLLGQGFADTQYF
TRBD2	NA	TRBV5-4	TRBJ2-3	TGTGCCAGCAGCTTGGAGGGGCTAGCGGATACTAGCACAGATACGCAGTATTTT	CASSLEGLADTSTDTQYF
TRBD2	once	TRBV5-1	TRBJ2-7	TGCGCCAGCCACGAGGGGCGGGAGGTACGAAGTTACGAGCAGTACTTC	CASHEGREVRSYEQYF
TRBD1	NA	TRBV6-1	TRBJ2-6	TGTGCCAGCAGTGAAAGGACAGGGGGAGAGGCTGGGGCCAACGTCCTGACTTTC	CASSERTGGEAGANVLTF
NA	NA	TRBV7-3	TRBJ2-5	TGTGCCAGCAGCTTATTGCCAGGTCAAGAGACCCAGTACTTC	CASSLLPGQETQYF
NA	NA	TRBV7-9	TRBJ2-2	TGTGCCAGTAAGACAGAGAACACCGGGGAGCTGTTTTTT	CASKTENTGELFF
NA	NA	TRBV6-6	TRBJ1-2	TGTGCCAGCGCCCAGGAGGGGGGCTACACCTTC	CASAQEGGYTF
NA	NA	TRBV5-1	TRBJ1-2	TGCGCCAGCAGCGGGGCTGGCTATGGCTACACCTTC	CASSGAGYGYTF
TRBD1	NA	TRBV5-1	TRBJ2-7	TGCGCCAGCAGCTTCGGACAGGGGGCGATGGAGCAGTACTTC	CASSFGQGAMEQYF
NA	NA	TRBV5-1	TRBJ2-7	TGCGCCAGCAGCTTGAGCAGCGGAGTATCCTACGAGCAGTACTTC	CASSLSSGVSYEQYF
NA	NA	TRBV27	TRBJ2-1	TGTGCCAGCAGCCGTTTGAATGAGCAGTTCTTC	CASSRLNEQFF
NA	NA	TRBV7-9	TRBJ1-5	TGTGCCAGCAGCTTTGGGGTTGGCCAGCCCCAGCATTTT	CASSFGVGQPQHF
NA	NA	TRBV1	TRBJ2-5	TGCACCGAGTTTATGGAGCGGAGACCCCTCCAAGAGACCCAGTACTTC	CTEFMERRPLQETQYF
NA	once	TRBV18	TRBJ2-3	TGTGCCAGCTCACCAATCAGCGGAGGGCCAGGAGATACGCAGTATTTT	CASSPISGGPGDTQYF
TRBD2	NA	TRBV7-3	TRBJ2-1	TGTGCCAGCAGCACCGGGACTAGACACAATGAGCAGTTCTTC	CASSTGTRHNEQFF
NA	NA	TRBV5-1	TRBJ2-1	TGCGCCAGCAGCCCCGCGGCAGGGGGGTACAATGAGCAGTTCTTC	CASSPAAGGYNEQFF
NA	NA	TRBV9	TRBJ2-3	TGTGCCAGCAGCCCGGTGGGGTTGGGCACAGATACGCAGTATTTT	CASSPVGLGTDTQYF
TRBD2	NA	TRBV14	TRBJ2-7	TGTGCCAGCTGCGGCCGGGGACTAGTATACGAGCAGTACTTC	CASCGRGLVYEQYF
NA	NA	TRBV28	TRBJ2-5	TGTGCCAGCAGCCAAGGACGGGAAGAGACCCAGTACTTC	CASSQGREETQYF
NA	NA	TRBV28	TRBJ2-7	TGTGCCAGCAGTTATCGAGTAGTGGGCCCCGTCGAGCAGTACTTC	CASSYRVVGPVEQYF
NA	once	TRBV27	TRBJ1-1	TGTGCCAGCAGGGTGGGGAATACCGATAGCACTGAAGCTTTCTTT	CASRVGNTDSTEAFF
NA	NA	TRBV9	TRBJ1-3	TGTGCCAGCAGCGTAGAGGACAGTCGCTTACCCGGAAACACCATATATTTT	CASSVEDSRLPGNTIYF
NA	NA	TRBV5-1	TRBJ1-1	TGCGCCAGCAGCTTGGACAACCGACAGCTAATCAACACTGAAGCTTTCTTT	CASSLDNRQLINTEAFF
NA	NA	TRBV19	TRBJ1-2	TGTGCCAGTAGGGGGTATGGCTACACCTTC	CASRGYGYTF
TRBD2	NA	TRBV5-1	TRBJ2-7	TGCGCCAGCAGCTTGGTGGTAGCGGGAGGTCACGAGCAGTACTTC	CASSLVVAGGHEQYF
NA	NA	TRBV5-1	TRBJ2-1	TGCGCCAGCAGCACACCGGGACGGAGAGCGGGTTACTCCTACAATGAGCAGTTCTTC	CASSTPGRRAGYSYNEQFF
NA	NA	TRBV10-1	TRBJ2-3	TGCGCCAGCAGTGCTCAGCCAAGCACAGATACGCAGTATTTT	CASSAQPSTDTQYF
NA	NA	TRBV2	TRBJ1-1	TGTGCCAGCGTTGAGGGGAACACTGAAGCTTTCTTT	CASVEGNTEAFF
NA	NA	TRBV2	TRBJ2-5	TGTGCCAGCAGTGAAGCGTTCGGAGGGGAGGCCCAGTACTTC	CASSEAFGGEAQYF
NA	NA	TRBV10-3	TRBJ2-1	TGTGCCATCAGTGAGTCCCCCGACCACAATGAGCAGTTCTTC	CAISESPDHNEQFF
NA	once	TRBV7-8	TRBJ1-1	TGTGCCAGCAGCCCAGTGGAGTCCACTGAAGCTTTCTTT	CASSPVESTEAFF
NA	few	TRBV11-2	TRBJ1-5	TGTGCCAGCAGCCAACACCGGGCCAATCAGCCCCAGCATTTT	CASSQHRANQPQHF
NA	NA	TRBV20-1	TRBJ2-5	TGCAGTGCGGGTGGGGAGACCCAGTACTTC	CSAGGETQYF
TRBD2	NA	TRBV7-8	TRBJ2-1	TGTGCCAGCAGCTCCGCGTTAGCGGGAGGTCCCTCCTACAATGAGCAGTTCTTC	CASSSALAGGPSYNEQFF
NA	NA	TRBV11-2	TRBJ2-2	TGTGCCAGCAGCTTATTGACAGGGAGGTCCGGGGAGCTGTTTTTT	CASSLLTGRSGELFF